The entry below gives a single TCR beta chain sequence along with its context. The entry originates in a study of blood T cell repertoires in COVID-19. Whole-study context: Nucleic acid was either cDNA or gDNA, and it came from T cells, B-cell-depleted T cells, or PBMCs.

As originally analysed: How many nucleated cells were present was estimated from reference gene primer amplification. The repertoire was sequenced with immunoSEQ multiplex PCR; TCRdb's copy has only in-frame clones and lacks some. D and trimming were read from the DNA, whereas the V and J calls and clone size are those reported in that table. The repertoire has some 130,000 clones, about 72% of them found once; the top ten carry 9.5% to 13%. The CDR3 runs 16 residues. The germline V gene encodes CDR1 LGHDT and CDR2 YNNKEL (reference sequence). V was trimmed by 2 bases and J by 7 bases, leaving 19 bases between them.

The receptor was derived from a man between 60 and 75 years old who had recovered from COVID-19. Sequences were obtained from peripheral blood. The chain links TRBV3-1 (or the pseudogene TRBV3-2) to TRBJ2-3; D is perhaps TRBD1 (6 bases). CDR3 bases: TGTGCCAGCAGCCAACAACCCGGGACATCATGTTATACGCAGTATTTT. It is translated as CASSQQPGTSCYTQYF.